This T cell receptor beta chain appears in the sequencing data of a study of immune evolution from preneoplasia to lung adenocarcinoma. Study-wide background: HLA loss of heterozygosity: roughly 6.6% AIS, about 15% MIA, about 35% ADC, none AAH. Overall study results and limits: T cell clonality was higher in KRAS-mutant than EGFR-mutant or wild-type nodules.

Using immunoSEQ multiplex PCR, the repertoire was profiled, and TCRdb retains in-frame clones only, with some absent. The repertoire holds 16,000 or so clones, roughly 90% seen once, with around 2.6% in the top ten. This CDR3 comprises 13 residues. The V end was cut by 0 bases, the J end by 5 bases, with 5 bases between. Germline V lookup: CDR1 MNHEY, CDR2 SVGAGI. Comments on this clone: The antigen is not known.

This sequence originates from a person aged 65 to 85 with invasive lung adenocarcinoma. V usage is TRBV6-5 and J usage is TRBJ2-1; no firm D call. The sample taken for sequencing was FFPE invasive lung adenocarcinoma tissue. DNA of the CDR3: TGTGCCAGCAGTTACTCCTTCGACAATGAGCAGTTCTTC. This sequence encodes CASSYSFDNEQFF.